This TCR beta chain was sequenced during a study of shared clonotypes between healthy human individuals. The sorted-subset replicate PCRs were given about 200 ng DNA, which is approximately 30,000 T cell genomes. The data were produced by immunoSEQ multiplex PCR, yet TCRdb's version contains in-frame clones alone and is incomplete. Here the sample spans 730,000 or so clones, about two thirds being singletons. V trimming: 3 bases; J trimming: 3 bases; junction bases outside the gene matches: 5. Germline V lookup: CDR1 LNHDA, CDR2 SQIVND (reference sequence). CDR3 length: 16 residues. Material for sequencing was memory CD4+ T cells sorted from blood. The subset is: CD45RA-negative fraction. The sequence derives from a woman between 25 and 40 years old in good health. The chain couples TRBV19 to TRBJ1-4; 9 bases are shared with TRBD1. CDR3 nucleotides: TGTGCCAGTAGTATGGGACAGGGTATCGCTAATGAAAAACTGTTTTTT. This translates into CASSMGQGIANEKLFF.